This T cell receptor beta chain originates from a study of blood T cell repertoires in COVID-19. For the study at large: Specimens from acute and convalescent COVID-19 originated in the United States, Italy and Spain. Nucleic acid was either cDNA or gDNA, and it came from T cells, B-cell-depleted T cells, or PBMCs.

As handled by the study authors: From reference gene primer amplification, estimates of nucleated cell counts were derived. Profiling relied on immunoSEQ multiplex PCR, and the TCRdb table lists in-frame clones only, not all of them. V and J calls plus clone size are reproduced from that table; the DNA served to infer D and trimming. In the table there are over 150,000 clones, about 89% of which are singletons. The V end was cut by 5 bases, the J end by 3 bases, with 13 bases between. The length of the CDR3 is 14 residues. The germline V gene encodes CDR1 SGHTA and CDR2 FQGTGA. The sequence was collected from a man over 45 with acute or convalescent COVID-19. Sequences were obtained from peripheral blood. This chain joins TRBV7-3 and TRBJ1-1, with D maybe TRBD1 (6 bases). CDR3 in amino acids: CASSRMGADTEAFF. DNA for the CDR3: TGTGCCAGCAGCCGGATGGGGGCGGACACTGAAGCTTTCTTT.